Listed here are 11 T cell receptor beta chains from one sample, sequenced in a study of Graves' ophthalmopathy and Graves' hyperthyroidism. The study amplified TCR beta CDR3 regions using RNA transcripts. First-round RT-PCR relied on HTBI primers, and a second-round multiplex PCR came next. Each CDR3 protein gets one entry after TCRdb re-called the multiplex PCR reads with MiXCR. The table has about 170,000 distinct CDR3 sequences, less than 45% seen once. The sequenced sample was peripheral blood. All receptors come from a woman aged 40 to 50 with Graves' ophthalmopathy.

V and J are TRBV6-2 or TRBV6-3 and TRBJ2-5; 12 positions match TRBD2. V lost 5 bases and J lost 4; bases outside the gene matches: 5. The CDR3 covers 15 residues. Germline values: CDR1 MNHEY, CDR2 SVGEGT. As DNA, the CDR3 is TGTGCCAGCAGTATGGGACTAGCGGGTGGAGAGACCCAGTACTTC. Encoded protein: CASSMGLAGGETQYF.

This clonotype was seen at least ten times. The genes are TRBV29-1 and TRBJ1-1, with 7 bases fitting TRBD1. V shed 4 bases and J 1 base; nucleotides not matched to a gene: 3. CDR1 is SQVTM, CDR2 ANQGSEA, per germline. This CDR3 is built from 13 residues. The CDR3 DNA reads as TGCAGCGTTGCCCGGACAGGGAACACTGAAGCTTTCTTT. As protein: CSVARTGNTEAFF.

This clonotype was counted many times. The chain combines TRBV20-1 with TRBJ1-1; weak D call: TRBD1 (6 bases). Trimming shortened V by 1 base and J by 0 bases, and 15 bases separated the two germline ends. The CDR3 contains 16 residues. CDR1 DFQATT and CDR2 SNEGSKA come from the germline V gene (reference sequence). This CDR3 reads CSARGQDLSMNTEAFF. The CDR3 DNA sequence: TGCAGTGCTAGAGGACAGGACCTATCGATGAACACTGAAGCTTTCTTT.

This clonotype has a count of ten or more. V and J are TRBV12-3 or TRBV12-4 and TRBJ1-2, with 11 bases aligning to TRBD1. The CDR3 runs 15 residues. V was pared by 5 bases and J by 5 bases, with 7 bases of the junction left unmatched. CDR3 DNA sequence: TGTGCCAGCAGTCAGGGACAGGGGGAAAGGTATGGCTACACCTTC. Protein product: CASSQGQGERYGYTF.

In its sample, this clonotype was seen many times. V gene TRBV6-2 or TRBV6-3 combines with J gene TRBJ2-7; unclear D gene. CDR1 and CDR2 (germline): MNHEY, SVGEGT. The V end lost 2 bases, the J end lost 3 bases, and 11 bases lay between the germline ends. The CDR3 totals 14 residues. CDR3 bases: TGTGCCAGCAGTTACACAGAGGTTATCTACGAGCAGTACTTC. It codes for CASSYTEVIYEQYF.

This sequence joins TRBV6-5 and TRBJ2-7; TRBD2 aligns across 7 bases. Germline lookup yields CDR1 MNHEY and CDR2 SVGAGI. The trim removed 2 bases at V and 4 bases at J, leaving 5 bases unmatched. This CDR3 comprises 14 residues. The CDR3 is CASSYRDYPYEQYF. CDR3 nucleotide sequence: TGTGCCAGCAGTTACCGGGACTACCCTTACGAGCAGTACTTC.

This clonotype was observed at least ten times. This chain links TRBV11-1 with TRBJ1-1; TRBD1 might be the D (6 bases). The germline V gene encodes CDR1 SGHAT and CDR2 FQDESV (reference sequence). With 0 bases removed from V and 3 bases from J, the gap between germline ends came to 17 bases. CDR3 length: 17 residues. CDR3 region: CASSLAGNREGDTEAFF. In nucleotides, the CDR3 is TGTGCCAGCAGCTTAGCGGGCAACAGGGAGGGGGACACTGAAGCTTTCTTT.

Ten or more counts support this clonotype. The CDR3 here is CSARQDLNTEAFF. The DNA of the CDR3 is TGCAGTGCCAGACAGGACCTGAACACTGAAGCTTTCTTT. The V gene is TRBV20-1, the J gene TRBJ1-1; possibly TRBD1 for D (6 bases). The CDR3 sequence is 13 residues long. V was clipped by 6 bases and J by 0 bases, with 11 bases between them. In germline, CDR1 is DFQATT, CDR2 SNEGSKA (reference sequence).

This clonotype was counted at least ten times. The chain couples TRBV7-2 to TRBJ2-5, with D perhaps matching TRBD2 (7 bases). From germline, CDR1 is SGHTA and CDR2 FQGNSA. Trimming removed 8 bases from V and 4 bases from J, with 23 bases in between. This CDR3 is built from 16 residues. The CDR3 bases are TGTGCCAGCTCCCCCCCAGGGAGGGGAGGGGGAGAGACCCAGTACTTC. It is translated as CASSPPGRGGGETQYF.

There are many counts of this clonotype. This rearrangement joins TRBV28 to TRBJ1-5; D gene unclear. The V gene lost 8 bases and the J gene lost 5 bases, with 10 bases spanning the gap. Germline V CDR1 and CDR2: MDHEN, SYDVKM. This CDR3 has 12 amino acids. CDR3 sequence reads: CASFQDYQPQHF. In DNA, the CDR3 is TGTGCCAGCTTCCAGGATTATCAGCCCCAGCATTTT.

This clonotype occurred many times. CDR3 residues: CASSSGQGLNTEAFF. The CDR3 region has the DNA TGTGCCAGCAGTTCGGGACAGGGCTTGAACACTGAAGCTTTCTTT. The chain has TRBV6-5 and TRBJ1-1; TRBD1 matches 9 bases. The CDR3 totals 15 residues. Germline values: CDR1 MNHEY, CDR2 SVGAGI. J lost 0 bases, V lost 4 bases, and 3 bases had no gene match.